A selection of T cell receptor beta chains follows, all from one sample in a study of cytomegalovirus exposure and HLA in healthy donors. Clones were read by immunoSEQ multiplex PCR, and TCRdb kept only the in-frame ones, dropping some. The sample holds 100,000 to 150,000 clones. Sequenced: PBMCs. The source of these receptors is a man aged 35-49 years in good health and CMV-seronegative. CDR3s include the opening cysteine and the closing phenylalanine or tryptophan. Each record gives: J gene, CDR3 length, D gene, V gene, CDR3 protein, CDR3 DNA. The D gene is left open where the match is weak.

J: TRBJ1-1; length: 14; D: TRBD1; V: TRBV7-9; CDR3: CASSLPGTVTEAFF; DNA: TGTGCCAGCAGCTTACCCGGGACAGTCACTGAAGCTTTCTTT
J: TRBJ2-2; length: 11; D: .; V: TRBV11-3; CDR3: CASLRAGELFF; DNA: TGTGCCAGCCTCAGGGCCGGGGAGCTGTTTTTT
J: TRBJ2-1; length: 17; D: TRBD2; V: TRBV7-9; CDR3: CASSPPRRLAPYNEQFF; DNA: TGTGCCAGCAGCCCTCCCCGGAGACTAGCCCCATACAATGAGCAGTTCTTC
J: TRBJ2-7; length: 15; D: TRBD1; V: TRBV6-5; CDR3: CASSYSRQGTYEQYF; DNA: TGTGCCAGCAGTTACTCCAGACAGGGAACCTACGAGCAGTACTTC
J: TRBJ2-1; length: 16; D: TRBD2; V: TRBV9; CDR3: CASSVVSSGFYNEQFF; DNA: TGTGCCAGCAGCGTAGTTAGTAGCGGGTTCTACAATGAGCAGTTCTTC
J: TRBJ2-7; length: 14; D: TRBD2; V: TRBV10-2; CDR3: CASSFTSGSYEQYF; DNA: TGCGCCAGCAGTTTTACTAGCGGGAGCTACGAGCAGTACTTC
J: TRBJ2-7; length: 15; D: TRBD2; V: TRBV19; CDR3: CASRDTSGVTYEQYF; DNA: TGTGCCAGTAGGGATACTAGCGGGGTAACCTACGAGCAGTACTTC
J: TRBJ2-1; length: 15; D: TRBD1; V: TRBV29-1; CDR3: CSAEGGRSSYNEQFF; DNA: TGCAGCGCCGAAGGGGGCAGGAGCTCCTACAATGAGCAGTTCTTC
J: TRBJ2-7; length: 14; D: .; V: TRBV7-8; CDR3: CASSREQGSYEQYF; DNA: TGTGCCAGCAGCCGGGAACAGGGCTCCTACGAGCAGTACTTC
J: TRBJ1-1; length: 16; D: .; V: TRBV19; CDR3: CASSYPGAGEDTEAFF; DNA: TGTGCCAGTAGTTACCCCGGGGCGGGGGAAGACACTGAAGCTTTCTTT